The TCR beta chain described here comes from a study of cytomegalovirus exposure and HLA in healthy donors. Study-wide context: Earlier results showed approximately 110 million unique TCR beta sequences derived from about 179 million T cells.

About this clone itself: Its specificity is not known.

All donors participated as healthy donors of bone marrow. CDR1 and CDR2 from the germline V gene are MNHEY and SVGAGI. The CDR3 is made up of 16 amino acids. V lost 6 bases and J lost 2, with 17 bases in between. Study-level results: Most TCR beta V segments were productive about 87% or about 30% of the time in an earlier analysis. Testing in vitro showed three CMV-associated chains specific for CMV antigens.

PCR employed 60 Vbeta and 13 Jbeta primers. The method was immunoSEQ multiplex PCR; TCRdb's version includes in-frame clones alone and lacks a portion of them. The data contain approximately 180,000 clones, around 74% of them singletons. The specimen sequenced was PBMCs. The rearrangement links TRBV6-5 to TRBJ1-3; D remains unclear. This sequence was found in a male donor in good health and CMV-seronegative. CDR3 amino acids: CASRYTFSGTGNTIYF. The CDR3 nucleotides read TGTGCCAGCAGGTACACGTTCTCGGGAACTGGAAACACCATATATTTT.